The 9 T cell receptor beta chains below all came from one sample that was sequenced in a study of cytomegalovirus exposure and HLA in healthy donors. PCR employed 60 Vbeta and 13 Jbeta primers. Assay used: immunoSEQ multiplex PCR; TCRdb lists only in-frame clones, some missing. The repertoire holds around 150,000 clones, with 75% to 80% as singletons. What was sequenced was PBMCs. These receptors were taken from a male donor in good health and CMV-seronegative.

The chain uses TRBV10-3 and TRBJ1-4; D gene unclear. This CDR3 has 13 amino acids. CDR1 and CDR2 from the germline V gene are ENHRY and SYGVKD. Trimming removed 7 bases from V and 3 bases from J, with 9 bases in between. CDR3 amino acids: CAIINGSNEKLFF. In DNA form, the CDR3 reads TGTGCCATCATAAACGGGTCTAATGAAAAACTGTTTTTT.

The chain has TRBV10-3 and TRBJ2-6; 9 bases agree with TRBD1. Germline trimming cut 6 bases from V and 2 bases from J; bases unmatched to any gene: 5. CDR3 size: 16 residues. Germline values: CDR1 ENHRY, CDR2 SYGVKD. The CDR3 DNA is TGTGCCATCAGCCTGGGACAGGGCACTGGGGCCAACGTCCTGACTTTC. Protein product: CAISLGQGTGANVLTF.

The V gene is TRBV6-5, the J gene TRBJ2-7; D remains unclear. Germline V gene sequence: CDR1 MNHEY, CDR2 SVGAGI. V gave up 2 bases and J gave up 3 bases, with 8 bases separating them. The CDR3 has 13 amino acids. The DNA for the CDR3 is TGTGCCAGCAGTTACGGGCAGTTCTACGAGCAGTACTTC. Its protein is CASSYGQFYEQYF.

This chain connects TRBV14 to TRBJ2-1; maybe TRBD1 (8 bases). V lost 4 bases and J lost 6, with 22 bases in between. The CDR3 extends over 17 amino acids. Germline assignment: CDR1 SGHDN and CDR2 FVKESK. CDR3 amino acids: CASSPIRTGSGINEQFF. Written as DNA, the CDR3 is TGTGCCAGCAGCCCGATCCGGACAGGGAGCGGGATCAATGAGCAGTTCTTC.

This clone showed up just a few times. The rearrangement joins TRBV7-2 to TRBJ1-2, with no clear D. CDR3 length equals 12 residues. The germline gives CDR1 SGHTA, CDR2 FQGNSA. Between the trimmed V and J ends, which lost 2 bases and 4 bases, there was a span of 5 bases. This CDR3 reads CASSLPGYGYTF. CDR3 DNA sequence: TGTGCCAGCAGCTTACCCGGCTATGGCTACACCTTC.

This clone has just a few counts. CDR3 bases: TGTGCCAGTAAAACAGGACCCACAGGAAACACCATATATTTT. Protein: CASKTGPTGNTIYF. The gene calls are TRBV19 and TRBJ1-3, with TRBD1 as a possible D gene (5 bases). The CDR3 is made up of 14 amino acids. Trimming stripped 7 bases from V and 4 bases from J, with 14 bases between. Per the germline V gene, CDR1 is LNHDA and CDR2 is SQIVND (reference sequence).

This sequence joins TRBV2 and TRBJ2-2; D perhaps matches TRBD1 (6 bases). V was clipped by 9 bases and J by 3 bases, with 8 bases between them. Per the germline V gene, CDR1 is SNHLY and CDR2 is FYNNEI. The CDR3 totals 12 residues. The DNA of the CDR3 is TGTGCCAGTGCAGGGGACACCGGGGAGCTGTTTTTT. Translation gives CASAGDTGELFF.

Only a few counts were recorded for this clone. CDR3 region: CASSRDIRNTEAFF. CDR3 in DNA: TGCGCCAGCAGCCGGGACATCCGGAACACTGAAGCTTTCTTT. The chain joins TRBV4-3 to TRBJ1-1; D might be TRBD1 (6 bases). The V gene lost 4 bases and the J gene lost 1 base, with 10 bases spanning the gap. The CDR3 length is 14 residues. Germline V gene sequence: CDR1 LGHNA, CDR2 YSLEER.

This clone was picked up a small number of times. The chain employs TRBV4-1 and TRBJ1-1; D call uncertain. The CDR3 covers 14 residues. The ends were cut back, 4 bases at V and 0 bases at J, with 9 bases in the middle. Germline CDR1 and CDR2: MGHRA and YSYEKL. The CDR3 loop is CASSRGLLNTEAFF. In DNA form, the CDR3 reads TGCGCCAGCAGCCGCGGACTGTTGAACACTGAAGCTTTCTTT.